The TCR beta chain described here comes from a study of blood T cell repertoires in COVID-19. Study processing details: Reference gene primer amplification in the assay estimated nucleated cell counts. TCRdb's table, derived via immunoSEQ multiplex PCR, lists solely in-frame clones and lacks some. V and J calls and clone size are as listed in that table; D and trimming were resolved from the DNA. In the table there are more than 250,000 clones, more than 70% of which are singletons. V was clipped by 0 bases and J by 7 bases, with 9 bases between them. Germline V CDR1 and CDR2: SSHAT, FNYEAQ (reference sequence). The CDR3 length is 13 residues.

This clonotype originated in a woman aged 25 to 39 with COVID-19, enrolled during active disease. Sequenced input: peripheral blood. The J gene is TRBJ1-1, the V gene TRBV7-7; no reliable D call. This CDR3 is CASSLAHGYEAFF. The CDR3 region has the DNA TGTGCCAGCAGCTTAGCGCACGGGTATGAAGCTTTCTTT.